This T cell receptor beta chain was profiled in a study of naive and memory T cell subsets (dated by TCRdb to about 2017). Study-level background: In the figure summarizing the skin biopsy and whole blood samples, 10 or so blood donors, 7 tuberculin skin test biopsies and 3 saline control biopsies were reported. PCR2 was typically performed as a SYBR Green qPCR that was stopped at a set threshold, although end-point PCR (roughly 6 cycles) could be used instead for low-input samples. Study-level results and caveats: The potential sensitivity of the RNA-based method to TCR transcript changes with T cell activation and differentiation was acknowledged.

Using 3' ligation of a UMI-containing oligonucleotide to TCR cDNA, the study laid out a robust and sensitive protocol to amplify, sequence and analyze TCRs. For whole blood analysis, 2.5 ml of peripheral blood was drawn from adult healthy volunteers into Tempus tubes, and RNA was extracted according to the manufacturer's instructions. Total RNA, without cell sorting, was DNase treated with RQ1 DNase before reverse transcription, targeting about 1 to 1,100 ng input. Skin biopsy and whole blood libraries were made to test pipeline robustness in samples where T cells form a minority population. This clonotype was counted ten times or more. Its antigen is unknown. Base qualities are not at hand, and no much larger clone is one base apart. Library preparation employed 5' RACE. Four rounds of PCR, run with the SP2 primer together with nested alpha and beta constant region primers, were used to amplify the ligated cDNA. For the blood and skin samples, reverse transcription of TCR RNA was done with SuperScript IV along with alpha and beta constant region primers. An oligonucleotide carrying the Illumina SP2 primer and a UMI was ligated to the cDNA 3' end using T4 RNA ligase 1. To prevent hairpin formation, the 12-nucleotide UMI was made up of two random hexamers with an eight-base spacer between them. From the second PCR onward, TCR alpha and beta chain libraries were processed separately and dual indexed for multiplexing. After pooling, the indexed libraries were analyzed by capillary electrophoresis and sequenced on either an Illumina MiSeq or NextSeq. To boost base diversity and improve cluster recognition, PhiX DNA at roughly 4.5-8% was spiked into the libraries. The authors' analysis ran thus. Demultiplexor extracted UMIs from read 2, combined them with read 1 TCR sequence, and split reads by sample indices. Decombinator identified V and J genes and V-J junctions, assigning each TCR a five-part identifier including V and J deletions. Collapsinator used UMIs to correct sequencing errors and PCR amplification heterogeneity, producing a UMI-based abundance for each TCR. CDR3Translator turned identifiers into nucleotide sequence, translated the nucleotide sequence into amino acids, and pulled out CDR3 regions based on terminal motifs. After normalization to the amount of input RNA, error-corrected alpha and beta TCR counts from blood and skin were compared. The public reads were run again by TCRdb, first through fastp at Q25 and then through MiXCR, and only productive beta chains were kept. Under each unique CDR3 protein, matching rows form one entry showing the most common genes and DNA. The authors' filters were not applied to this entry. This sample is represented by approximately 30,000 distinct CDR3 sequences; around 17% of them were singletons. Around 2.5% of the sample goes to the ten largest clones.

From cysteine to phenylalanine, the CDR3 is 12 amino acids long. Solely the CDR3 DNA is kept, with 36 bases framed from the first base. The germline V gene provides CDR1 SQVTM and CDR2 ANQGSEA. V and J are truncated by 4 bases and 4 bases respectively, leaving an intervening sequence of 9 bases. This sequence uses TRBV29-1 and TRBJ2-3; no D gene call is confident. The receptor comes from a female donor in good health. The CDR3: CSVAVSPDTQYF. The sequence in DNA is TGCAGCGTTGCGGTCTCCCCAGATACGCAGTATTTT.